This T cell receptor beta chain was observed in a study of identical twins. Overall study results and limits: Findings came from cross-sectional statistics, without long-term follow-up of donors.

With template switching, a universal primer site was added, and the cDNA carried unique molecular identifiers. TCRdb re-called the 5' RACE reads with MiXCR, one entry per CDR3 protein. Among 200,000 to 300,000 distinct CDR3 sequences listed, over 9.5% were seen once. The germline V gene encodes CDR1 LGHNA and CDR2 YNFKEQ. V was clipped by 2 bases and J by 4 bases; unmatched bases: 1. The CDR3 length is 14 residues. Note on this clonotype: Its specificity is not known.

The sample taken for sequencing was memory T cells sorted from blood. The chain couples TRBV4-2 to TRBJ1-2, with 10 bases that match TRBD1. This sequence originates from a man aged 50-59 years in good health. The CDR3 sequence is CASSQRTGGYGYTF. The CDR3 DNA reads as TGTGCCAGCAGCCAACGGACAGGGGGCTATGGCTACACCTTC.